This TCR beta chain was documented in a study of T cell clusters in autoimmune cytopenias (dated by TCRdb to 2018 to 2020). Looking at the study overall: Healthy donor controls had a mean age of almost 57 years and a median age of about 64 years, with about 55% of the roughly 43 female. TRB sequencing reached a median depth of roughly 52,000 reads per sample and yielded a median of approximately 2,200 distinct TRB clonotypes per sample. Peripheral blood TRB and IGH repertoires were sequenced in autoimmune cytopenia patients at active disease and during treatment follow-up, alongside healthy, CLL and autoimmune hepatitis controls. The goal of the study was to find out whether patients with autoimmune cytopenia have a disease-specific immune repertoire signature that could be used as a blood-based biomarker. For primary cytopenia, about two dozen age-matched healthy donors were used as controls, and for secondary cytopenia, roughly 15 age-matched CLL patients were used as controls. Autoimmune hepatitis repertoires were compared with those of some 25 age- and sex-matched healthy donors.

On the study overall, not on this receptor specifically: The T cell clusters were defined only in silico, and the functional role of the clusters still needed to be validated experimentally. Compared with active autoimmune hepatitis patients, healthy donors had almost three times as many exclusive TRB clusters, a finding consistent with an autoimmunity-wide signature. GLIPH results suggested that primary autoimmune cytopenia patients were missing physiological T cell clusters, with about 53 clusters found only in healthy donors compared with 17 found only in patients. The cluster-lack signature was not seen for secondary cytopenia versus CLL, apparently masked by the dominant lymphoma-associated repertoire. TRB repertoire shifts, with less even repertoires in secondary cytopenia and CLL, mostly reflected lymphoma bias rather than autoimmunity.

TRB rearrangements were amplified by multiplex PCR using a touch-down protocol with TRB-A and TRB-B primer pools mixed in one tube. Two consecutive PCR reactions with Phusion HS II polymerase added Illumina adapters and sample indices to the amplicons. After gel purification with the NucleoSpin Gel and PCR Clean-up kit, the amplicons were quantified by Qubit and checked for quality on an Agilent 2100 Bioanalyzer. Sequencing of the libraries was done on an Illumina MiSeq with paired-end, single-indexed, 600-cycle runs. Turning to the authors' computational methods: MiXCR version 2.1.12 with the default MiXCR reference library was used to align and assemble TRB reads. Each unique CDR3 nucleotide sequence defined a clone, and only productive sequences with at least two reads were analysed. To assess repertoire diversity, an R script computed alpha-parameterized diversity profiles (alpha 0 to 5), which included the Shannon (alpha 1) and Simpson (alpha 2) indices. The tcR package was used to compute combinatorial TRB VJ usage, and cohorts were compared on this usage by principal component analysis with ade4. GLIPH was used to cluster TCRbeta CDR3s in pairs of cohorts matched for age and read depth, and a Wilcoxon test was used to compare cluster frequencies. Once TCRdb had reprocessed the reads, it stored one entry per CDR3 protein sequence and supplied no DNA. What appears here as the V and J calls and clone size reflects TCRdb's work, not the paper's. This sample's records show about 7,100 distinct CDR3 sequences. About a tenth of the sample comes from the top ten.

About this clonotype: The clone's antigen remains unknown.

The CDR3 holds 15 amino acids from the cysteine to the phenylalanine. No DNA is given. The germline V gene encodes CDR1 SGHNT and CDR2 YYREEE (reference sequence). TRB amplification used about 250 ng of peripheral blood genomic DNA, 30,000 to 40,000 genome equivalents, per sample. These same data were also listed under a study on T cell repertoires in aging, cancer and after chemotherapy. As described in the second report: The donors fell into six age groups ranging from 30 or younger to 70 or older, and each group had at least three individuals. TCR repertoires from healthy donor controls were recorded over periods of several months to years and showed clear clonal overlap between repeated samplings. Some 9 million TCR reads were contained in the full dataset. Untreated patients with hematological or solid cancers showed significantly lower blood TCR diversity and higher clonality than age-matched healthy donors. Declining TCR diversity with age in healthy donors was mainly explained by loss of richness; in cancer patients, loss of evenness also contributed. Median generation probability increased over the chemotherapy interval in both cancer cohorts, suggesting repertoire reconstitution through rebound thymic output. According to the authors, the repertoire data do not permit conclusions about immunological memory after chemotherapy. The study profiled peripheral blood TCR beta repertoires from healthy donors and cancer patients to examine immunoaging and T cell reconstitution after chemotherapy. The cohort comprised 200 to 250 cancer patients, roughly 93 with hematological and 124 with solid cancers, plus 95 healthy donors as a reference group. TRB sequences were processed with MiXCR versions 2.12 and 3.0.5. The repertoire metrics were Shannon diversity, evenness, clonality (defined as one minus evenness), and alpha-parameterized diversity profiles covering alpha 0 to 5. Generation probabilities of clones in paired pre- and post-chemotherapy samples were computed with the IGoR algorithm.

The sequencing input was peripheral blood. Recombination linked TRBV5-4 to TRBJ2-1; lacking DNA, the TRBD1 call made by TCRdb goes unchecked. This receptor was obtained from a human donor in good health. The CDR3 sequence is CASSPTGGTYNEQFF.